The clone carrying this T cell receptor (beta chain) appeared a few times. Antigen unknown. Germline V gene lookup returns CDR1 SQVTM and CDR2 ANQGSEA. This CDR3 comprises 15 residues. V was pared by 2 bases and J by 2 bases, with 6 bases of the junction left unmatched. This sample was included in a study of post-analysis software for immune sequencing data. Broader study findings: Same-batch preparations were strongly co-clustered by F measure. Controls had lower frequencies than patients of about 5 TRBV segments, which included TRBV5-6, TRBV5-1 and TRBV20-1. Significantly decreased normalized Chao1 diversity was recorded for multiple sclerosis patients relative to controls.

Unique molecular identifiers were present in the TCR beta cDNA libraries. TCRdb used MiXCR to reprocess the PCR reads, holding one entry per CDR3 protein. The table includes about 770,000 distinct CDR3 sequences, just over 45% detected once. The rearrangement joins TRBV29-1 to TRBJ2-7, with TRBD1 matching over 10 bases. Sequenced material: blood. The TCR comes from a girl aged 10-17 years with multiple sclerosis. The CDR3 DNA reads TGCAGCGTTGAATTGGGGACAGGGGCACCCTACGAGCAGTACTTC. Encoded protein: CSVELGTGAPYEQYF.